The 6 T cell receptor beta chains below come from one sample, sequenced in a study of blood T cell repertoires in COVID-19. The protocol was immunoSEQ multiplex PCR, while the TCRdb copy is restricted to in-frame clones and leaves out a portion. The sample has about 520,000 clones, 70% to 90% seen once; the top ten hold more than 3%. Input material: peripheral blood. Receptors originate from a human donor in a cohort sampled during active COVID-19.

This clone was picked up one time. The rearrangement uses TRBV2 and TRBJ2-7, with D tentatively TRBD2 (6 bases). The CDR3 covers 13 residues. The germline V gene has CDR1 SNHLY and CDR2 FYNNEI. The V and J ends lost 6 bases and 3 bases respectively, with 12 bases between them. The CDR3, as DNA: TGTGCCAGCAGCCCGGGAGCCTACTACGAGCAGTACTTC. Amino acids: CASSPGAYYEQYF.

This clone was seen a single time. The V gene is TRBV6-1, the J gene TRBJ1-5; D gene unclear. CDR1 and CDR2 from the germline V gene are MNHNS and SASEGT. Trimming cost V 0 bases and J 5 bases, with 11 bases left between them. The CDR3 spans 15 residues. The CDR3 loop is CASSEATSLHQPQHF. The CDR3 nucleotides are TGTGCCAGCAGTGAAGCAACTTCCCTACATCAGCCCCAGCATTTT.

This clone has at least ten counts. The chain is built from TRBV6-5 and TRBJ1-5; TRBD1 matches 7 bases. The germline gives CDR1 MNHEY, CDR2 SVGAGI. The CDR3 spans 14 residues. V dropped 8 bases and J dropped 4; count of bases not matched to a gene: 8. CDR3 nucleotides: TGTGCCAGCTGCCGGGACAGCTGGAATCAGCCCCAGCATTTT. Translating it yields CASCRDSWNQPQHF.

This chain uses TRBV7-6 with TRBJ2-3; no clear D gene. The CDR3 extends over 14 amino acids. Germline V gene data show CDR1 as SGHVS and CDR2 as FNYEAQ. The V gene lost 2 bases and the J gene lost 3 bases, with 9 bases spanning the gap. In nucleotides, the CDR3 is TGTGCCAGCAGCTTAATGGCTGTAACAGATACGCAGTATTTT. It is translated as CASSLMAVTDTQYF.

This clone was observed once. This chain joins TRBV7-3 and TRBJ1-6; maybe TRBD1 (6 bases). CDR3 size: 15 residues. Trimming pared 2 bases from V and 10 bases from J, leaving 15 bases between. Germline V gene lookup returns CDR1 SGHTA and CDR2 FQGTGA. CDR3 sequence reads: CASSLLAQGESPLHF. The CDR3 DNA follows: TGTGCCAGCAGCTTATTGGCACAGGGTGAATCACCCCTCCACTTT. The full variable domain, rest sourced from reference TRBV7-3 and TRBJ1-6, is GAGVSQTPSNKVTEKGKYVELRCDPISGHTALYWYRQSLGQGPEFLIYFQGTGAADDSGLPNDRFFAVRPEGSVSTLKIQRTERGDSAVYLCASSLLAQGESPLHFGNGTRLTVT.

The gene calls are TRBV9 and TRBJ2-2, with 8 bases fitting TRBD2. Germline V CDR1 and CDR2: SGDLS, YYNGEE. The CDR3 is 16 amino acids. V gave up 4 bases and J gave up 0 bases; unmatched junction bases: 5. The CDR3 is CASSPTLAANTGELFF. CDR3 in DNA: TGTGCCAGCAGCCCGACACTAGCGGCGAACACCGGGGAGCTGTTTTTT.